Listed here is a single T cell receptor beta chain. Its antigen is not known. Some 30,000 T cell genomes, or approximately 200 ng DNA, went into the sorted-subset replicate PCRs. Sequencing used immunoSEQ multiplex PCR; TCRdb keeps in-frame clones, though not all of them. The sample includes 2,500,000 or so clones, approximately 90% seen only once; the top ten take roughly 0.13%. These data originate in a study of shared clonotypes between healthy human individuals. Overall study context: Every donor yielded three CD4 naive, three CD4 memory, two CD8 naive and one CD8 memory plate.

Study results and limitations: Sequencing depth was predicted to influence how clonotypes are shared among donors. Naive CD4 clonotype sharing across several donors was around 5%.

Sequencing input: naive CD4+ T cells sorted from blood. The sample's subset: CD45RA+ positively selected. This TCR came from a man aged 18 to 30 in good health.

The CDR3 region is CASRGSYSGANVLTF. CDR3 DNA: TGTGCCAGCAGGGGGTCCTACTCTGGGGCCAACGTCCTGACTTTC. The J gene is TRBJ2-6, the V gene TRBV28, with D hard to call. Trimming removed 6 bases at V and 0 bases at J, with 9 bases between. The CDR3 length is 15 residues. The germline V gene has CDR1 MDHEN and CDR2 SYDVKM.